The rows below give T cell receptor beta chains drawn from one sample of a study of T-cell reconstitution after alpha-beta-depleted transplantation in children. TCRdb reprocessed the PCR reads with MiXCR, giving one entry per CDR3 protein. The sample lists about 610,000 distinct CDR3 sequences; over 9.5% were seen once. Sequences were derived from PBMCs from the stem cell graft donor, sampled from the stem cell graft. The origin of the receptors is a human donor who donated a stem cell graft to a child with acute myeloid leukemia. Each CDR3 is given with its conserved first and last residue. The order of the fields is D gene, J gene, V gene, clone size, CDR3 DNA, CDR3 protein. D genes are given only for firm matches. Clone size is shown for a subset of rows, as once, few, many or a class of expanded clone.

D gene: .; J gene: TRBJ2-7; V gene: TRBV7-2; clone size: few; CDR3 DNA: TGTGCCAGCAGGGAAACCCACAGGGAATGGCAGTACTTC; CDR3 protein: CASRETHREWQYF
D gene: .; J gene: TRBJ2-5; V gene: TRBV9; clone size: few; CDR3 DNA: TGTGCCATGGAGGTTCCTAGAAGGGAGACCCAGTACTTC; CDR3 protein: CAMEVPRRETQYF
D gene: .; J gene: TRBJ2-3; V gene: TRBV5-1; clone size: few; CDR3 DNA: TGCGCCAGCAGCTTGGCCGGCAGCAGGCAAGATACGCAGTATTTT; CDR3 protein: CASSLAGSRQDTQYF
D gene: .; J gene: TRBJ2-1; V gene: TRBV12-3/TRBV12-4; clone size: many; CDR3 DNA: TGTGCCAGCAGTTTTGGGCTTAGCACCTACAATGAGCAGTTCTTC; CDR3 protein: CASSFGLSTYNEQFF
D gene: .; J gene: TRBJ1-1; V gene: TRBV20-1; clone size: few; CDR3 DNA: TGCAGTGCTCACAGGACGGTGAACACTGAAGCTTTCTTT; CDR3 protein: CSAHRTVNTEAFF
D gene: .; J gene: TRBJ2-2; V gene: TRBV29-1; clone size: many; CDR3 DNA: TGCAGCGTACGCGCCGGGAGCCCCACCGGGGAGCTGTTTTTT; CDR3 protein: CSVRAGSPTGELFF
D gene: .; J gene: TRBJ1-4; V gene: TRBV6-1; clone size: .; CDR3 DNA: TGTGCCAGCACGTGGGGGACTAATGAAAAACTGTTTTTT; CDR3 protein: CASTWGTNEKLFF
D gene: .; J gene: TRBJ1-1; V gene: TRBV5-1; clone size: few; CDR3 DNA: TGCGCCAGCAGCTTGTATGGTACGACGGGGACTGAAGCTTTCTTT; CDR3 protein: CASSLYGTTGTEAFF
D gene: TRBD2; J gene: TRBJ2-7; V gene: TRBV7-2; clone size: many; CDR3 DNA: TGTGCCAGCAGCAGGAGCGGGAAGGCCAATTACGAGCAGTACTTC; CDR3 protein: CASSRSGKANYEQYF
D gene: TRBD2; J gene: TRBJ2-5; V gene: TRBV7-9; clone size: few; CDR3 DNA: TGTGCCAGCAGCCTCCGTGGAGCGGGAGATTGGGAGACCCAGTACTTC; CDR3 protein: CASSLRGAGDWETQYF
D gene: .; J gene: TRBJ1-2; V gene: TRBV7-9; clone size: few; CDR3 DNA: TGTGCCAGCAGCTTAGTAAGCCCAGCGGATGGCTACACCTTC; CDR3 protein: CASSLVSPADGYTF
D gene: TRBD1; J gene: TRBJ1-1; V gene: TRBV7-2; clone size: few; CDR3 DNA: TGTGCCAGCAGCGGGGACAGGATCTACACTGAAGCTTTCTTT; CDR3 protein: CASSGDRIYTEAFF
D gene: .; J gene: TRBJ2-1; V gene: TRBV20-1; clone size: few; CDR3 DNA: TGCAGTGCTAGAGTAACTGGTCCGGGAAATGAGCAGTTCTTC; CDR3 protein: CSARVTGPGNEQFF
D gene: .; J gene: TRBJ2-5; V gene: TRBV15; clone size: .; CDR3 DNA: TGTGCCACCAGCAGAGATACATATGAAGAGACCCAGTACTTC; CDR3 protein: CATSRDTYEETQYF
D gene: .; J gene: TRBJ2-2; V gene: TRBV7-8; clone size: .; CDR3 DNA: TGTGCCAGCAGCTTAAGGACCGCCGGGACGGTTTACACCGGGGAGCTGTTTTTT; CDR3 protein: CASSLRTAGTVYTGELFF
D gene: .; J gene: TRBJ2-7; V gene: TRBV12-3/TRBV12-4; clone size: many; CDR3 DNA: TGTGCCAGCAGTTTAATCATAGGTGGCGAGCAGTACTTC; CDR3 protein: CASSLIIGGEQYF
D gene: TRBD2; J gene: TRBJ2-1; V gene: TRBV4-3; clone size: many; CDR3 DNA: TGCGCCAGCAGCCAATTAGCGGGAGTCCGGGCTGACAATGAGCAGTTCTTC; CDR3 protein: CASSQLAGVRADNEQFF
D gene: .; J gene: TRBJ1-2; V gene: TRBV11-2; clone size: few; CDR3 DNA: TGTGCCAGCAGCTTAGATCTCAGGGTAGGCTTC; CDR3 protein: CASSLDLRVGF
D gene: .; J gene: TRBJ1-4; V gene: TRBV28; clone size: .; CDR3 DNA: TGTGCCAGCAGTCGGGCTGGGGCTAATGAAAAACTGTTTTTT; CDR3 protein: CASSRAGANEKLFF
D gene: .; J gene: TRBJ1-3; V gene: TRBV20-1; clone size: few; CDR3 DNA: TGCAGTGCTTATAACCCTGGGGAAGGAAACACCATATATTTT; CDR3 protein: CSAYNPGEGNTIYF
D gene: TRBD2; J gene: TRBJ2-2; V gene: TRBV20-1; clone size: .; CDR3 DNA: TGCAGTGCTAGGGGGACTAGCGGATTCACCGGGGAGCTGTTTTTT; CDR3 protein: CSARGTSGFTGELFF
D gene: TRBD2; J gene: TRBJ2-7; V gene: TRBV7-2; clone size: .; CDR3 DNA: TGTGCCAGCAGCCGAGGACTAGCGGGGGTGCACGACGAGCAGTACTTC; CDR3 protein: CASSRGLAGVHDEQYF
D gene: .; J gene: TRBJ2-1; V gene: TRBV27; clone size: .; CDR3 DNA: TGTGCCAGCAGGACAGGAGGGGCTTACAATGAGCAGTTCTTC; CDR3 protein: CASRTGGAYNEQFF
D gene: TRBD2; J gene: TRBJ2-7; V gene: TRBV29-1; clone size: few; CDR3 DNA: TGCAGCGTCGCCGGGGGGGTAGCGGGAAGCTCCTACGAGCAGTACTTC; CDR3 protein: CSVAGGVAGSSYEQYF
D gene: .; J gene: TRBJ1-3; V gene: TRBV29-1; clone size: few; CDR3 DNA: TGCAGCGTTGAGAAGGGCCGCTCTGGAAACACCATATATTTT; CDR3 protein: CSVEKGRSGNTIYF
D gene: TRBD2; J gene: TRBJ2-1; V gene: TRBV6-2/TRBV6-3; clone size: many; CDR3 DNA: TGTGCCAGCAGTCGCCTAGCGGGAGAAGGTAACAATGAGCAGTTCTTC; CDR3 protein: CASSRLAGEGNNEQFF
D gene: TRBD2; J gene: TRBJ2-1; V gene: TRBV4-2; clone size: few; CDR3 DNA: TGTGCCAGCAGCCAAGCGGGGGTAGCGGGAGGCCCCCTCAATGAGCAGTTCTTC; CDR3 protein: CASSQAGVAGGPLNEQFF
D gene: .; J gene: TRBJ1-2; V gene: TRBV29-1; clone size: few; CDR3 DNA: TGCAGCGTTGAAGATCAAGGGGTAGGCTACACCTTC; CDR3 protein: CSVEDQGVGYTF
D gene: TRBD1; J gene: TRBJ1-1; V gene: TRBV5-1; clone size: many; CDR3 DNA: TGCGCCAGCAGCGGACAGGAGAACACTGAAGCTTTCTTT; CDR3 protein: CASSGQENTEAFF
D gene: TRBD2; J gene: TRBJ2-3; V gene: TRBV20-1; clone size: .; CDR3 DNA: TGCAGTGCTGGGGGGGGACTAGCTGCAGATACGCAGTATTTT; CDR3 protein: CSAGGGLAADTQYF
D gene: TRBD2; J gene: TRBJ2-7; V gene: TRBV19; clone size: once; CDR3 DNA: TGTGCCAGTAGTTGGGAGGGTCGCGAGCAGTACTTC; CDR3 protein: CASSWEGREQYF
D gene: .; J gene: TRBJ2-2; V gene: TRBV15; clone size: many; CDR3 DNA: TGTGCCACCAGCAGAGATTTAGGCCGAAACACCGGGGAGCTGTTTTTT; CDR3 protein: CATSRDLGRNTGELFF
D gene: .; J gene: TRBJ1-5; V gene: TRBV20-1; clone size: .; CDR3 DNA: TGCAGTGCTTTGAGGACAGCCCCTAGCAATCAGCCCCAGCATTTT; CDR3 protein: CSALRTAPSNQPQHF
D gene: TRBD2; J gene: TRBJ2-3; V gene: TRBV7-3; clone size: .; CDR3 DNA: TGTGCCAGCAGCTTACTAGCGGGAGTTCCCCCAGATAGGCAGTATTTT; CDR3 protein: CASSLLAGVPPDRQYF
D gene: .; J gene: TRBJ2-1; V gene: TRBV9; clone size: many; CDR3 DNA: TGTGCCAGCAGCGTAGCCCCAGGGGTTAAGGCCGCGTTCTTC; CDR3 protein: CASSVAPGVKAAFF
D gene: TRBD2; J gene: TRBJ2-1; V gene: TRBV7-9; clone size: .; CDR3 DNA: TGTGCCAGCAGCTTAGTTGGTAGCGGGAGCTATCACGCTGAGCAGTTCTTC; CDR3 protein: CASSLVGSGSYHAEQFF
D gene: .; J gene: TRBJ1-5; V gene: TRBV20-1; clone size: few; CDR3 DNA: TGCAGTGCTAGAGATAGGCGGCAGGGTAGCAATCAGCCCCAGCATTTT; CDR3 protein: CSARDRRQGSNQPQHF
D gene: .; J gene: TRBJ1-3; V gene: TRBV5-1; clone size: many; CDR3 DNA: TGCGCCAGCAGCTTCGAGGGCTCTGGAAACACCATATATTTT; CDR3 protein: CASSFEGSGNTIYF
D gene: .; J gene: TRBJ2-3; V gene: TRBV9; clone size: few; CDR3 DNA: TGTGCCAGCAGCACGAGGGGGGGGATCACAGATACGCAGTATTTT; CDR3 protein: CASSTRGGITDTQYF
D gene: .; J gene: TRBJ1-5; V gene: TRBV12-3/TRBV12-4; clone size: few; CDR3 DNA: TGTGCCAGCAGTTTCGCGGTCTCGGGGCCCCAGCATTTT; CDR3 protein: CASSFAVSGPQHF
D gene: .; J gene: TRBJ2-3; V gene: TRBV28; clone size: many; CDR3 DNA: .; CDR3 protein: CASSTSDRASTDTQYF
D gene: TRBD2; J gene: TRBJ2-2; V gene: TRBV12-3/TRBV12-4; clone size: .; CDR3 DNA: TGTGCCAGCAGTTCTCTAGCGGGAGCGAACGGGGAGCTGTTTTTT; CDR3 protein: CASSSLAGANGELFF
D gene: TRBD1; J gene: TRBJ2-5; V gene: TRBV18; clone size: few; CDR3 DNA: TGTGCCAGCTCACCTGCGACAGGGGGTAGTGAGACCCAGTACTTC; CDR3 protein: CASSPATGGSETQYF
D gene: .; J gene: TRBJ2-1; V gene: TRBV20-1; clone size: .; CDR3 DNA: TGCAGTGCTAGAGATTACGGGAGTATGTACAATGAGCAGTTCTTC; CDR3 protein: CSARDYGSMYNEQFF
D gene: TRBD2; J gene: TRBJ2-7; V gene: TRBV29-1; clone size: .; CDR3 DNA: TGCAGCGTTGAAGATCCACTAGCGGGAGCGATGGACGAGCAGTACTTC; CDR3 protein: CSVEDPLAGAMDEQYF
D gene: .; J gene: TRBJ2-7; V gene: TRBV4-3; clone size: few; CDR3 DNA: TGCGCCAGCAGCCAAGAGGACAGAACTTACGAGCAGTACTTC; CDR3 protein: CASSQEDRTYEQYF
D gene: TRBD2; J gene: TRBJ2-2; V gene: TRBV20-1; clone size: few; CDR3 DNA: TGCAGTGCGAATAGCGGGAGCATCACCGGGGAGCTGTTTTTT; CDR3 protein: CSANSGSITGELFF
D gene: .; J gene: TRBJ1-2; V gene: TRBV15; clone size: .; CDR3 DNA: TGTGCCACATCTTCACAGGGTTTGGCCTATGGCTACACCTTC; CDR3 protein: CATSSQGLAYGYTF